The following is a TCR beta chain sequence with its context. Antigen: not known. This specimen comes from a study of cytomegalovirus exposure and HLA in healthy donors. Study-level results: Judged likely to be a sequencing artifact was a cluster of highly shared sequence variants. TCR association rates varied by HLA locus in a later analysis, with DRB1 highest and HLA-C lowest. The listing of some 170 TCR beta chains classed them as cytomegalovirus-associated.

60 Vbeta and 13 Jbeta primers were used in PCR. The assay was immunoSEQ multiplex PCR, and TCRdb's table has in-frame clones only and misses some. The sample contains 140,000 to 150,000 clones, just under 75% of which appear only once. Donors were ostensibly healthy at sampling, although undocumented immune exposures were probable. The sequenced sample consisted of PBMCs. The clonotype originates from a woman between 18 and 29 years old in good health and CMV-seronegative.

The CDR3 region is CASSLQGSKSYNEQFF. The CDR3 nucleotides are TGTGCCAGCAGCCTACAGGGGTCGAAGTCCTACAATGAGCAGTTCTTC. The genes are TRBV11-3 and TRBJ2-1; 7 bases line up with TRBD1. The V and J ends lost 5 bases and 1 base, in that order; junction bases with no gene match: 8. Germline-derived CDR1 and CDR2 are SGHNT and YENEEA. The CDR3 has 16 residues. The whole variable domain, filled in from reference TRBV11-3 and TRBJ2-1, reads EAGVVQSPRYKIIEKKQPVAFWCNPISGHNTLYWYLQNLGQGPELLIRYENEEAVDDSQLPKDRFSAERLKGVDSTLKIQPAELGDSAVYLCASSLQGSKSYNEQFFGPGTRLTVL.